This is a list of T cell receptor beta chains from one sample in a study of blood T cell repertoires in COVID-19. The data were produced by immunoSEQ multiplex PCR, yet TCRdb's version contains in-frame clones alone and is incomplete. Here the sample spans around 130,000 clones, approximately 85% being singletons. The specimen sequenced was peripheral blood. The receptor source for this set is a man aged 45-65 years with acute or convalescent COVID-19. Both conserved end residues are part of each CDR3. The D gene is left open where the match is weak. Some rows have no size entry. The others give once, few or many, or a class for an expanded clone.

d_gene: -
j_gene: TRBJ2-3
v_gene: TRBV10-1
abundance: -
len: 12
CDR3nt: TGCGCCAGCAGTGAGGGGGCAGCTACGCAGTATTTT
CDR3aa: CASSEGAATQYF

d_gene: -
j_gene: TRBJ2-7
v_gene: TRBV28
abundance: -
len: 13
CDR3nt: TGTGCCAGCACTAACGGGGGTTCCTACGAGCAGTACTTC
CDR3aa: CASTNGGSYEQYF

d_gene: -
j_gene: TRBJ2-1
v_gene: TRBV7-9
abundance: -
len: 14
CDR3nt: TGTGCCAGCGGGCTCGGAAGCTCCTACAATGAGCAGTTCTTC
CDR3aa: CASGLGSSYNEQFF

d_gene: TRBD1
j_gene: TRBJ1-1
v_gene: TRBV7-8
abundance: once
len: 17
CDR3nt: TGTGCCAGCAGCGCCAAATCCAGGGGGCAGGGGAACACTGAAGCTTTCTTT
CDR3aa: CASSAKSRGQGNTEAFF

d_gene: -
j_gene: TRBJ1-5
v_gene: TRBV2
abundance: many
len: 13
CDR3nt: TGTGCCAGCAGAGACCAGGGGATCCAGCCCCAGCATTTT
CDR3aa: CASRDQGIQPQHF

d_gene: TRBD2
j_gene: TRBJ2-1
v_gene: TRBV6-5
abundance: -
len: 14
CDR3nt: TGTGCCAGCACCCGGGTAGCGGGGAACAATGAGCAGTTCTTC
CDR3aa: CASTRVAGNNEQFF

d_gene: TRBD1
j_gene: TRBJ2-3
v_gene: TRBV19
abundance: once
len: 17
CDR3nt: TGTGCCAGTAGTATAGACCGACGGACAGGGGGCACAGATACGCAGTATTTT
CDR3aa: CASSIDRRTGGTDTQYF

d_gene: TRBD1
j_gene: TRBJ1-1
v_gene: TRBV11-1
abundance: -
len: 16
CDR3nt: TGTGCCAGCAGCACGAACGGACAGGGCCGGAACACTGAAGCTTTCTTT
CDR3aa: CASSTNGQGRNTEAFF

d_gene: TRBD1
j_gene: TRBJ2-4
v_gene: TRBV2
abundance: -
len: 16
CDR3nt: TGTGCCAGCAGTGGGGGACAGGCAGTGGCCAAAAACATTCAGTACTTC
CDR3aa: CASSGGQAVAKNIQYF

d_gene: TRBD1
j_gene: TRBJ2-1
v_gene: TRBV11-3
abundance: few
len: 14
CDR3nt: TGTGCCAGCAGCCAAGGGGGCACCTACAATGAGCAGTTCTTC
CDR3aa: CASSQGGTYNEQFF

d_gene: TRBD1
j_gene: TRBJ1-1
v_gene: TRBV19
abundance: -
len: 14
CDR3nt: TGTGCCAGTAGTACCTCCGCGACAGGGGCCGAAGCTTTCTTT
CDR3aa: CASSTSATGAEAFF

d_gene: TRBD2
j_gene: TRBJ2-4
v_gene: TRBV5-1
abundance: -
len: 15
CDR3nt: TGCGCCAGCAGCGTGACTAGCGGGCGGGCGAACATTCAGTACTTC
CDR3aa: CASSVTSGRANIQYF

d_gene: TRBD1
j_gene: TRBJ1-5
v_gene: TRBV9
abundance: once
len: 15
CDR3nt: TGTGCCAGCTCCGTGGGGGGACAGGGATGGCAGCCCCAGCATTTT
CDR3aa: CASSVGGQGWQPQHF

d_gene: -
j_gene: TRBJ2-6
v_gene: TRBV27
abundance: -
len: 17
CDR3nt: TGTGCCAGCTGTTACAGGGCATCTCACTCTGGGGCCAACGTCCTGACTTTC
CDR3aa: CASCYRASHSGANVLTF

d_gene: -
j_gene: TRBJ2-2
v_gene: TRBV13
abundance: -
len: 17
CDR3nt: TGTGCCAGCAGCTTTCCCACCGGGACAACCCACACCGGGGAGCTGTTTTTT
CDR3aa: CASSFPTGTTHTGELFF

d_gene: TRBD1
j_gene: TRBJ1-4
v_gene: TRBV11-2
abundance: -
len: 14
CDR3nt: TGTGCCAGCAGCCCCGGACAGGGGAAGGAAAAACTGTTTTTT
CDR3aa: CASSPGQGKEKLFF

d_gene: TRBD2
j_gene: TRBJ2-5
v_gene: TRBV4-2
abundance: -
len: 13
CDR3nt: TGTGCCTCTGGGGAGGGGTATCAGGAGACCCAGTACTTC
CDR3aa: CASGEGYQETQYF

d_gene: -
j_gene: TRBJ2-7
v_gene: TRBV28
abundance: -
len: 15
CDR3nt: TGTGCCAGCAGTTTCTGGCAGGGCAAATCCTACGAGCAGTACTTC
CDR3aa: CASSFWQGKSYEQYF

d_gene: -
j_gene: TRBJ2-3
v_gene: TRBV7-9
abundance: -
len: 12
CDR3nt: TGTGCCAGCAGCCTAGGGGGGGGTACGCAGTATTTT
CDR3aa: CASSLGGGTQYF

d_gene: -
j_gene: TRBJ2-1
v_gene: TRBV20-1
abundance: -
len: 10
CDR3nt: TGCAGTGCTAGCGGGGATGAGCAGTTCTTC
CDR3aa: CSASGDEQFF

d_gene: -
j_gene: TRBJ1-1
v_gene: TRBV5-8
abundance: -
len: 15
CDR3nt: TGTGCCAGCAGTTCAGACAATGACGGCAACACTGAAGCTTTCTTT
CDR3aa: CASSSDNDGNTEAFF

d_gene: -
j_gene: TRBJ1-4
v_gene: TRBV19
abundance: -
len: 15
CDR3nt: TGTGCCAGTAGCGACAGTTACGCAACTAATGAAAAACTGTTTTTT
CDR3aa: CASSDSYATNEKLFF

d_gene: TRBD1
j_gene: TRBJ1-1
v_gene: TRBV5-1
abundance: -
len: 17
CDR3nt: TGCGCCAGCAGCGTGACAGGGGGCTCGTCTTGGAACACTGAAGCTTTCTTT
CDR3aa: CASSVTGGSSWNTEAFF

d_gene: -
j_gene: TRBJ1-2
v_gene: TRBV19
abundance: -
len: 15
CDR3nt: TGTGCCAGTAGTATCTTCGGGTTCAACGTGGATCGCTACACCTTC
CDR3aa: CASSIFGFNVDRYTF

d_gene: -
j_gene: TRBJ1-1
v_gene: TRBV25-1
abundance: -
len: 12
CDR3nt: TGTGCCAGCAGTGATTACAGTGTAGAAGTTTTCTTT
CDR3aa: CASSDYSVEVFF

d_gene: TRBD1
j_gene: TRBJ1-2
v_gene: TRBV3-1/TRBV3-2
abundance: -
len: 15
CDR3nt: TGTGCCAGCAGCCCCTACAGCGGACAGGGGGGAGGCTACACCTTC
CDR3aa: CASSPYSGQGGGYTF

d_gene: TRBD1
j_gene: TRBJ1-4
v_gene: TRBV6-5
abundance: -
len: 15
CDR3nt: TGTGCCAGCAGTTCCGACAGGGTCACAGGTGAAAAACTGTTTTTT
CDR3aa: CASSSDRVTGEKLFF

d_gene: -
j_gene: TRBJ1-1
v_gene: TRBV7-6
abundance: -
len: 17
CDR3nt: TGTGCCAGCACCAGACTTACCGACAGTTCGGGGAACACTGAAGCTTTCTTT
CDR3aa: CASTRLTDSSGNTEAFF

d_gene: TRBD1
j_gene: TRBJ1-2
v_gene: TRBV12-3/TRBV12-4
abundance: -
len: 13
CDR3nt: TGTGCCAGCACCGAGACAGGGATCGACGGCTACACCTTC
CDR3aa: CASTETGIDGYTF

d_gene: TRBD2
j_gene: TRBJ2-5
v_gene: TRBV27
abundance: -
len: 16
CDR3nt: TGTGCCAGCAGTTTAAGCCTAGCGGGAGCACAAGAGACCCAGTACTTC
CDR3aa: CASSLSLAGAQETQYF

d_gene: -
j_gene: TRBJ1-5
v_gene: TRBV15
abundance: -
len: 13
CDR3nt: TGTGCCACCAGCCCCTACGGGGATCAGCCCCAGCATTTT
CDR3aa: CATSPYGDQPQHF

d_gene: TRBD1
j_gene: TRBJ1-5
v_gene: TRBV7-3
abundance: once
len: 13
CDR3nt: TGTGCCAGCAGCATTTCAGGGGGCCAGCCCCAGCATTTT
CDR3aa: CASSISGGQPQHF

d_gene: -
j_gene: TRBJ1-6
v_gene: TRBV18
abundance: -
len: 13
CDR3nt: TGTGCCAGCTCACCAGGGAGGGATTCACCCCTCCACTTT
CDR3aa: CASSPGRDSPLHF

d_gene: -
j_gene: TRBJ1-1
v_gene: TRBV9
abundance: -
len: 14
CDR3nt: TGTGCCAGCAGCGTAGCTCCGGTTGGCACTGAAGCTTTCTTT
CDR3aa: CASSVAPVGTEAFF

d_gene: -
j_gene: TRBJ1-2
v_gene: TRBV5-6
abundance: -
len: 17
CDR3nt: TGTGCCAGCAGCTTGGTTCGGCAGGAGGAGGCTACTAATGGCTACACCTTC
CDR3aa: CASSLVRQEEATNGYTF

d_gene: -
j_gene: TRBJ1-2
v_gene: TRBV6-5
abundance: few
len: 14
CDR3nt: TGTGCCAGCAGTTACGGGGTCCAGGGGACCGGCTACACCTTC
CDR3aa: CASSYGVQGTGYTF

d_gene: TRBD2
j_gene: TRBJ2-1
v_gene: TRBV2
abundance: -
len: 15
CDR3nt: TGTGCCAGCAGTGAAGCTAGCGGGGACATGGGTGAGCAGTTCTTC
CDR3aa: CASSEASGDMGEQFF

d_gene: -
j_gene: TRBJ1-1
v_gene: TRBV5-1
abundance: -
len: 14
CDR3nt: TGCGCCAGCAGCCTATCCCCCACGAACACTGAAGCTTTCTTT
CDR3aa: CASSLSPTNTEAFF

d_gene: TRBD1
j_gene: TRBJ2-7
v_gene: TRBV12-3/TRBV12-4
abundance: -
len: 13
CDR3nt: TGTGCCAGCAGTTTGGGACAGGGTTACGAGCAGTACTTC
CDR3aa: CASSLGQGYEQYF

d_gene: -
j_gene: TRBJ1-4
v_gene: TRBV20-1
abundance: -
len: 13
CDR3nt: TGCAGTGCTAGTCCCACCCTCGGGGAAAAACTGTTTTTT
CDR3aa: CSASPTLGEKLFF

d_gene: -
j_gene: TRBJ2-2
v_gene: TRBV28
abundance: -
len: 15
CDR3nt: TGTGCCAGCAGTTTCTGGAGATCCAACACCGGGGAGCTGTTTTTT
CDR3aa: CASSFWRSNTGELFF

d_gene: TRBD2
j_gene: TRBJ2-1
v_gene: TRBV10-2
abundance: once
len: 14
CDR3nt: TGCGCCAGCAGTTGGACTAGCGGGGGGTCTGAGCAGTTCTTC
CDR3aa: CASSWTSGGSEQFF

d_gene: -
j_gene: TRBJ2-1
v_gene: TRBV9
abundance: -
len: 15
CDR3nt: TGTGCCAGCAGCGTAGGGAGTAGGTCCTACAATGAGCAGTTCTTC
CDR3aa: CASSVGSRSYNEQFF

d_gene: -
j_gene: TRBJ1-1
v_gene: TRBV6-5
abundance: few
len: 13
CDR3nt: TGTGCCAGCGCCTTGGAGGAGGACACTGAAGCTTTCTTT
CDR3aa: CASALEEDTEAFF

d_gene: TRBD1
j_gene: TRBJ2-7
v_gene: TRBV3-1/TRBV3-2
abundance: -
len: 14
CDR3nt: TGTGCCAGCAGCCAAGAGGGACAGGCCTACGAGCAGTACTTC
CDR3aa: CASSQEGQAYEQYF

d_gene: TRBD1
j_gene: TRBJ1-1
v_gene: TRBV7-9
abundance: -
len: 14
CDR3nt: TGTGCCAGCAGCACCGGGACAGGGAACACTGAAGCTTTCTTT
CDR3aa: CASSTGTGNTEAFF